This T cell receptor (beta chain) stems from a study of T cells in tuberculosis. Cells were sorted from thawed PBMC rested overnight and stained with GMM-loaded CD1B tetramer, viability dye and anti-CD3. CD1B tetramers were loaded with Rhodococcus equi-derived C32 glucose monomycolate. From each donor, about 100,000 tetramer-negative cells were sorted. Per germline, CDR1 LNHDA and CDR2 SQIVND (reference sequence). The germline V and J ends were trimmed by 0 bases and 0 bases, with 15 bases remaining between them. The CDR3 covers 19 residues. Produced via immunoSEQ multiplex PCR; TCRdb's table is partial and in-frame only. This sample has 60,000 or so clones, with 80% to 85% found just once.

The source of this sequence is an adult woman with latent tuberculosis. The gene calls are TRBV19 and TRBJ1-6; D uncertain. The sample comprised CD1b-GMM tetramer-negative cells sorted from PBMCs. The CDR3 here is CASSIDRVGESSYNSPLHF. In DNA, the CDR3 is TGTGCCAGTAGTATAGATCGAGTTGGTGAGAGCTCCTATAATTCACCCCTCCACTTT.